This TCR beta chain was retrieved from a study of Ad26.COV2.S vaccination and SARS-CoV-2 variants. The treatment: about 20 received Ad26.COV2.S at low or high dose, single or two shots; 5 received placebo; per-sample allocation not given. At day 63 after the first vaccine or placebo injection, samples were drawn. Participants' vaccine, an Ad26 vector, delivered Wuhan-strain SARS-CoV-2 spike. The CDR3 covers 15 residues. V lost 3 bases, J lost 5 bases, and 5 bases stayed unmatched. Germline CDR1 is MNHEY and CDR2 is SMNVEV (reference sequence). Profiled with immunoSEQ multiplex PCR; TCRdb holds only in-frame clones, not every one. The sample lists 300,000 to 350,000 clones; about 87% were seen once. Remarks on this clone: Its antigen is not known.

General study points: Total T cell responses may have been underestimated by the TCR breadth and depth analyses. The placebo group had lower spike-specific TCR breadth than the vaccine recipients did.

The V and J genes are TRBV27 and TRBJ2-1, with 9 bases identical to TRBD2. This receptor was identified in a person between 18 and 65 years old who received the Ad26.COV2.S COVID-19 vaccine or a placebo. Sequencing used peripheral blood, obtained in a trial of Ad26.COV2.S vaccine versus placebo. The CDR3: CASSLVAGANNEQFF. CDR3 nucleotide sequence: TGTGCCAGCAGTTTGGTAGCGGGGGCGAACAATGAGCAGTTCTTC.